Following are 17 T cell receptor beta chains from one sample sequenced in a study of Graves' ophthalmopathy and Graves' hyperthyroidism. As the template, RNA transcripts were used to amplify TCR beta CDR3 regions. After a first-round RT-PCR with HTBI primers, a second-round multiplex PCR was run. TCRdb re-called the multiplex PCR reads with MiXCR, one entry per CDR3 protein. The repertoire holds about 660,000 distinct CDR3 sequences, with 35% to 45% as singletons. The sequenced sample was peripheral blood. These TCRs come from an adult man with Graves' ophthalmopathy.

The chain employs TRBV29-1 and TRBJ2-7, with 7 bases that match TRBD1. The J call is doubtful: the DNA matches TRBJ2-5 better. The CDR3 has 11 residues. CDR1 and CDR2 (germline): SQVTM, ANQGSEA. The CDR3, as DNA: TGCAGCGCACCAGGGGGAGAGACCCAGTACTTC. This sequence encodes CSAPGGETQYF.

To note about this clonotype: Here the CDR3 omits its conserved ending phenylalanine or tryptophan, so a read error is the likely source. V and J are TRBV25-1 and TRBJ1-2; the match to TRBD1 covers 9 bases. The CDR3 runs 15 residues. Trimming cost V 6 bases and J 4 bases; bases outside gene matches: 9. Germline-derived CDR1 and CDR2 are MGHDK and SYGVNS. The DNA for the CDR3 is TGTGCCAGCAGCCCCACAGGACAGGGGACCTATGGCTACACCCTC. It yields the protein CASSPTGQGTYGYTL.

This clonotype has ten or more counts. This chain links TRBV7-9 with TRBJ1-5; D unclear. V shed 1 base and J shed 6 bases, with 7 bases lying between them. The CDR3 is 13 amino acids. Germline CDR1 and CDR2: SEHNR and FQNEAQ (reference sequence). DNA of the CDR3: TGTGCCAGCAGCTTAGGGACCGGTCAGCCCCAGCATTTT. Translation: CASSLGTGQPQHF.

CDR3 in amino acids: CASSLDGIGLNQETQYF. CDR3 sequence (DNA): TGTGCCAGCAGCTTAGACGGTATAGGGCTAAACCAAGAGACCCAGTACTTC. V and J are TRBV7-2 and TRBJ2-5, with D unresolved. Between the trimmed V and J ends, which lost 1 base and 0 bases, there was a span of 15 bases. Germline V gene lookup returns CDR1 SGHTA and CDR2 FQGNSA. This CDR3 region has 17 residues.

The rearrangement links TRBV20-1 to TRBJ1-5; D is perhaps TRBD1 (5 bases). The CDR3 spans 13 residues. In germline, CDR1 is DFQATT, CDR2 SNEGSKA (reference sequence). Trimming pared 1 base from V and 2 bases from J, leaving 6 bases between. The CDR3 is CSARGDRNQPQHF. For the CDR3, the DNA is TGCAGTGCTAGAGGGGACCGCAATCAGCCCCAGCATTTT.

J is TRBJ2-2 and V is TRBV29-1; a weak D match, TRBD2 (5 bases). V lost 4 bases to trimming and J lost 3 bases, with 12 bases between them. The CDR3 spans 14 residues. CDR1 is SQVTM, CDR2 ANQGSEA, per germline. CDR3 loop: CSVGWTGDTGELFF. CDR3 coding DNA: TGCAGCGTTGGATGGACCGGGGACACCGGGGAGCTGTTTTTT.

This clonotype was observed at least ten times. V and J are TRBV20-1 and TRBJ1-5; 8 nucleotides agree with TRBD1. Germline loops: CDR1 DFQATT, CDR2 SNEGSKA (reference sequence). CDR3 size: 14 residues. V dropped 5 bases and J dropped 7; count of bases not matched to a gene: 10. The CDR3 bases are TGCAGTGCTGGGACAGGCCTTGAGGGGCAGCCCCAGCATTTT. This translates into CSAGTGLEGQPQHF.

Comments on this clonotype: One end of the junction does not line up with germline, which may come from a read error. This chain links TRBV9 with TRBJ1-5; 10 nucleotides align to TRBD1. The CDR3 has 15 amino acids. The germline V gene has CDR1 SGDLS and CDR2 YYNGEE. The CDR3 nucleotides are TGTGCCAGCAGTTTTGGGACAGGGGACAATCAGCCCCAGAATTTT. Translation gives CASSFGTGDNQPQNF.

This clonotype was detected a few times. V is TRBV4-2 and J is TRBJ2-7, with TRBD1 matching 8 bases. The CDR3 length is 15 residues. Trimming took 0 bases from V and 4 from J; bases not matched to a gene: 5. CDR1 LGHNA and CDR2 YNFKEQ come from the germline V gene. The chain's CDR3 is CASSQDGQGRYEQYF. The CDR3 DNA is TGTGCCAGCAGCCAAGACGGACAGGGCCGGTACGAGCAGTACTTC.

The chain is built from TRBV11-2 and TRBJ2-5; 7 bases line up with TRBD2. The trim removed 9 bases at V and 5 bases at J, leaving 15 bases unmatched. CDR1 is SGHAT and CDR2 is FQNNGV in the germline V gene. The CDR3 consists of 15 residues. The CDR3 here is CASTPLSGGRETQYF. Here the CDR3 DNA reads TGTGCCAGTACACCTCTTTCGGGAGGTAGGGAGACCCAGTACTTC. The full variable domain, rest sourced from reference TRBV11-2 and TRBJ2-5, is EAGVAQSPRYKIIEKRQSVAFWCNPISGHATLYWYQQILGQGPKLLIQFQNNGVVDDSQLPKDRFSAERLKGVDSTLKIQPAKLEDSAVYLCASTPLSGGRETQYFGPGTRLLVL.

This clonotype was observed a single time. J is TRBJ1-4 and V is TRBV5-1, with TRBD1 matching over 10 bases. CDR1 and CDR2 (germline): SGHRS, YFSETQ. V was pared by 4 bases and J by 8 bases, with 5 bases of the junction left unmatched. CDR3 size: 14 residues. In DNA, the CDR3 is TGCGCCAGCAGCCCAGGGACAGGGGAAGAAAAACTGTTTTTT. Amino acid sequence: CASSPGTGEEKLFF. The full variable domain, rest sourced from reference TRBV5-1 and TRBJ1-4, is KAGVTQTPRYLIKTRGQQVTLSCSPISGHRSVSWYQQTPGQGLQFLFEYFSETQRNKGNFPGRFSGRQFSNSRSEMNVSTLELGDSALYLCASSPGTGEEKLFFGSGTQLSVL.

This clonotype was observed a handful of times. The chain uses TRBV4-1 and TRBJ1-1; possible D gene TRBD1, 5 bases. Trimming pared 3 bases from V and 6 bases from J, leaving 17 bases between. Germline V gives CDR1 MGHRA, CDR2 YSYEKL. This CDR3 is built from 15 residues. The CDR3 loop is CASSHISGFFAEAFF. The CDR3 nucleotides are TGCGCCAGCAGCCATATATCAGGGTTCTTCGCTGAAGCTTTCTTT.

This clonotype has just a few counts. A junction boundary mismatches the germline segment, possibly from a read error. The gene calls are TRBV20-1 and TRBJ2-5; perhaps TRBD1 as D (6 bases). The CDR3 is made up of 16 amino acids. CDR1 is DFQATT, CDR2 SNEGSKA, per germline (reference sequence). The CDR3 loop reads CSARDFGTLYQETQCF. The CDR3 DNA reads TGCAGTGCTAGAGATTTCGGGACATTGTACCAAGAGACCCAGTGCTTC.

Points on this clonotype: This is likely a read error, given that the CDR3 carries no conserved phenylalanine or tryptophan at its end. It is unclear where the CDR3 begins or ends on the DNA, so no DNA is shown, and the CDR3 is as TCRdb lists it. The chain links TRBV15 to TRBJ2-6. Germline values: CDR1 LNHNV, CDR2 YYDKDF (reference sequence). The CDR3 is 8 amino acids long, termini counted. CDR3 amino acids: CATSRETS.

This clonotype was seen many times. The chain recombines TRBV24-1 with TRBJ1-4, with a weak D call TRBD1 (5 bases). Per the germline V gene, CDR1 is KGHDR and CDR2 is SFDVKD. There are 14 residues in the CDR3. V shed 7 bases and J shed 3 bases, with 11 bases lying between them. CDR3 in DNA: TGTGCCACCAGGAAGGACAAATCTAATGAAAAACTGTTTTTT. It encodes CATRKDKSNEKLFF.

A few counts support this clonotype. The CDR3: CASSHSGILSNYGYTF. CDR3 sequence (DNA): TGCGCCAGCAGCCATTCCGGCATCCTCTCTAACTATGGCTACACCTTC. The genes are TRBV4-3 and TRBJ1-2; D ambiguous. V was clipped by 3 bases and J by 0 bases, with 14 bases between them. Looked up from germline, CDR1 is LGHNA and CDR2 is YSLEER. The CDR3 consists of 16 residues.

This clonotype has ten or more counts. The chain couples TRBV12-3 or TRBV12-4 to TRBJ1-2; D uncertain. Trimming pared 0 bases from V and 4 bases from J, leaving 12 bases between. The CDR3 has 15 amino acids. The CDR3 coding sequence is TGTGCCAGCAGTTTAGCGGCAGGAGACCCCTATGGCTACACCTTC. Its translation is CASSLAAGDPYGYTF.